One T cell receptor beta chain is described in this entry. Antigen: not known. The assay was immunoSEQ multiplex PCR, and TCRdb's table has in-frame clones only and misses some. The sample contains some 150,000 clones, just over 90% of which appear only once. This entry is derived from a study of T cell responses to AZD1222 COVID-19 vaccine. Study-wide results and limits: Only 6 or 7 individuals given AZD1222 were seropositive at baseline.

The germline V gene encodes CDR1 SGHDT and CDR2 YYEEEE. Between the trimmed V and J ends, which lost 0 bases and 0 bases, there was a span of 9 bases. CDR3 size: 15 residues. The clonotype originates from an adult in good health. Sequenced here: peripheral blood, sampled on day 0 of AZD1222 vaccination. This chain links TRBV5-6 with TRBJ1-1; possible D gene TRBD1, 5 bases. CDR3 sequence reads: CASSLEGTLNTEAFF. Here the CDR3 DNA reads TGTGCCAGCAGCTTGGAGGGGACCTTGAACACTGAAGCTTTCTTT.